This TCR beta chain was recovered during a study of shared clonotypes between healthy human individuals. Per the study methods: Filtering of immunoSEQ junctional sequences could not match full-length read filtering. This table comes from immunoSEQ multiplex PCR, and its TCRdb copy is limited to in-frame clones, with some not included. V and J calls and clone size are those listed in that table; D and trimming were worked out from the DNA. The sample records approximately 2.1 million clones, about 92% being singletons. For this clone: Its antigen is as yet unknown.

Study-level findings and limits: Blood alone was sampled, and tissue repertoires likely differ.

V was shortened by 11 bases and J by 5 bases, with 16 bases between the two germline ends. This CDR3 contains 13 residues. Germline V gene sequence: CDR1 MNHNS, CDR2 SASEGT. The rearrangement joins TRBV6-1 to TRBJ1-5, with D unclear. Sequencing was performed on naive CD4+ T cells from PBMCs. Subset given: CD45RA+ positively selected. The TCR comes from a man aged 18 to 35 in good health. Some clones in this sample may be carry-over from other donors' samples. Here the CDR3 reads CAGSADPYQPQHF. DNA for the CDR3: TGTGCCGGTTCCGCGGACCCCTATCAGCCCCAGCATTTT.